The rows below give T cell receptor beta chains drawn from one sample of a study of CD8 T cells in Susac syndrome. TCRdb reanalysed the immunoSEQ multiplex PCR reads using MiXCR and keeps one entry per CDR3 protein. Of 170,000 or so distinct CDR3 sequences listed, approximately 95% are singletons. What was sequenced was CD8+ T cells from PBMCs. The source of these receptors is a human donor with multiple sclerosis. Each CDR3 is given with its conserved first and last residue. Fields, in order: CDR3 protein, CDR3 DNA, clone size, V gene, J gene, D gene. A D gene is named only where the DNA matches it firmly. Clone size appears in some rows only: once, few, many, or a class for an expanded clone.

CDR3: CASSLDNEQFF; DNA: TGTGCCAGCAGTCTAGACAATGAGCAGTTCTTC; size: few; V: TRBV12-3/TRBV12-4; J: TRBJ2-1; D: .
CDR3: CASSFGGAGGRETQYF; DNA: TGTGCCAGCAGTTTTGGCGGAGCGGGAGGAAGGGAGACCCAGTACTTC; size: .; V: TRBV28; J: TRBJ2-5; D: TRBD2
CDR3: CASSVGRDRVDYGYTF; DNA: TGTGCCAGCAGCGTGGGCCGGGACAGGGTGGACTATGGCTACACCTTC; size: .; V: TRBV9; J: TRBJ1-2; D: TRBD1
CDR3: CASKGLTGPNYGYTF; DNA: TGTGCCAGCAAGGGGCTTACAGGCCCCAACTATGGCTACACCTTC; size: .; V: TRBV9; J: TRBJ1-2; D: .
CDR3: CAILGTEGLYEQYF; DNA: TGTGCCATACTAGGAACAGAGGGACTCTACGAGCAGTACTTC; size: .; V: TRBV2; J: TRBJ2-7; D: .
CDR3: CASSLLRGDEQYF; DNA: TGTGCCAGCAGTTTACTTCGGGGTGACGAGCAGTACTTC; size: once; V: TRBV12-3/TRBV12-4; J: TRBJ2-7; D: .
CDR3: CASSQARNPAKNIQYF; DNA: TGTGCCAGCAGCCAAGCGCGTAACCCCGCCAAAAACATTCAGTACTTC; size: .; V: TRBV3-1; J: TRBJ2-4; D: .
CDR3: CASSALGLGETQYF; DNA: TGTGCCAGTAGTGCCCTGGGACTCGGAGAGACCCAGTACTTC; size: .; V: TRBV19; J: TRBJ2-5; D: .
CDR3: CSVVPGGPNEQFF; DNA: TGCAGCGTTGTCCCGGGGGGCCCAAATGAGCAGTTCTTC; size: .; V: TRBV29-1; J: TRBJ2-1; D: .
CDR3: CASSPIGGYEQYF; DNA: TGCGCCAGCAGCCCAATCGGTGGCTACGAGCAGTACTTC; size: .; V: TRBV5-1; J: TRBJ2-7; D: .
CDR3: CASSLATGDSYEQYF; DNA: TGCGCCAGCAGCCTGGCGACAGGGGACTCCTACGAGCAGTACTTC; size: .; V: TRBV4-1; J: TRBJ2-7; D: TRBD1
CDR3: CASSSLGEQFF; DNA: TGCGCCAGCAGCTCCCTAGGTGAGCAGTTCTTC; size: .; V: TRBV4-1; J: TRBJ2-1; D: .
CDR3: CASSSKYEQYF; DNA: TGTGCCAGCTCATCAAAGTACGAGCAGTACTTC; size: few; V: TRBV18; J: TRBJ2-7; D: .
CDR3: CATQERTANTGELFF; DNA: TGTGCCACCCAAGAAAGGACAGCGAACACCGGGGAGCTGTTTTTT; size: .; V: TRBV28; J: TRBJ2-2; D: .
CDR3: CATSYRDGGINGYTF; DNA: TGTGCCACCAGCTATAGGGACGGTGGAATCAATGGCTACACCTTC; size: .; V: TRBV15; J: TRBJ1-2; D: .
CDR3: CASSWAEDTEAFF; DNA: TGTGCCAGCAGTTGGGCTGAAGACACTGAAGCTTTCTTT; size: .; V: TRBV6-1; J: TRBJ1-1; D: .
CDR3: CASSLEAGSSYNEQFF; DNA: TGTGCCAGCAGCTTAGAGGCAGGGAGCTCCTACAATGAGCAGTTCTTC; size: few; V: TRBV11-2; J: TRBJ2-1; D: .
CDR3: CASSVDMGADTQYF; DNA: TGTGCCAGCAGCGTAGATATGGGGGCAGATACGCAGTATTTT; size: once; V: TRBV9; J: TRBJ2-3; D: .